The clone carrying this TCR beta chain was counted a single time. The data originate from a study of CD8 T cells in Susac syndrome. The authors reverse transcribed roughly 0.5 to 1 ug RNA with random hexamers. Multiplex PCR with immunoSEQ amplified the TCR beta CDR3 across 54 Vbeta and 13 Jbeta. MiXCR was run by TCRdb on the immunoSEQ multiplex PCR reads, yielding one entry per CDR3 protein. In the table there are some 110,000 distinct CDR3 sequences, 93% of which are singletons. Sequencing of TCR beta was performed on blood CD8+ and CD4+ T cells. Negative magnetic isolation gave CD8+ and CD4+ cells; FACS enriched CD8+ TEMRA. The CDR3 sequence is 12 residues long. The germline V gene has CDR1 SQVTM and CDR2 ANQGSEA. Deletions cut 1 base from V and 4 bases from J, with 8 bases between.

The rearrangement uses TRBV29-1 and TRBJ2-7, with TRBD1 as a possible D gene (6 bases). This clonotype was obtained from a human donor with multiple sclerosis. Sequenced material: CD4+ T cells from PBMCs. The CDR3 loop reads CSVEGQEYEQYF. The CDR3 DNA reads as TGCAGCGTTGAAGGACAGGAATACGAGCAGTACTTC.